This TCR beta chain comes out of a study of cytomegalovirus exposure and HLA in healthy donors. Libraries were prepared by immunoSEQ multiplex PCR; TCRdb keeps only in-frame clonotypes and omits some of them. Counted here are about 150,000 clones, around 83% occurring once; the ten biggest clones make up around 2.1%. Per the germline V gene, CDR1 is MNHNS and CDR2 is SASEGT. V shed 4 bases, J shed 2 bases, and the junction held 5 bases outside the gene matches. The CDR3 has 15 residues. The material sequenced was PBMCs. The receptor's source is a human donor in good health. The J gene is TRBJ1-2, the V gene TRBV6-1; 9 nucleotides agree with TRBD1. The CDR3 DNA is TGTGCCAGCAGTGCCTCCGGGACAGGGAACTATGGCTACACCTTC. Encoded protein: CASSASGTGNYGYTF.